This TCR beta chain was sequenced during a study of response to subunit inactivated influenza vaccine. Study conclusions and caveats: There was a suggestion from the authors that each seasonal influenza vaccination recruits few new T cells.

This CDR3 comprises 13 residues. CDR1 and CDR2 from the germline V gene are SQVTM and ANQGSEA. V lost 7 bases to trimming and J lost 5 bases; unmatched junction nucleotides: 8. This clonotype has ten or more counts. Its antigen is not identified. TCRdb independently ran MiXCR on the RT-PCR reads; one entry per CDR3 protein. The sample yields more than 200,000 distinct CDR3 sequences, more than 9% seen once. The J gene is TRBJ1-3, the V gene TRBV29-1, with 7 bases aligning to TRBD1. Source: non-naive T cells sorted from PBMCs, taken roughly 2 weeks before vaccination. This clonotype originated in a man aged 50-60 years who received an inactivated influenza vaccine. The CDR3 coding sequence is TGCAGCGCAATAAACAGGGGTCGAAACACCATATATTTT. It is translated as CSAINRGRNTIYF.